This entry features one T cell receptor (beta chain) sequence. Its matching antigen is unknown. V shed 4 bases, J shed 4 bases, and the junction held 8 bases outside the gene matches. The germline gives CDR1 LGHDT, CDR2 YNNKEL (reference sequence). This CDR3 is built from 15 residues. The source of the sample is a study of post-analysis software for immune sequencing data. The wider study: Included courses were relapsing-remitting and secondary progressive multiple sclerosis; progressive-relapsing multiple sclerosis was also included.

Unique molecular identifiers had been added to the TCR beta cDNA libraries. TCRdb fed the PCR reads into MiXCR, producing one record per CDR3 protein. The sample lists over 700,000 distinct CDR3 sequences; just under 30% were seen once. Study conclusions and caveats: Compared with controls, patients had more of 4 or 5 TRBV segments, including TRBV5-6, TRBV5-1 and TRBV20-1.

The sequence was obtained from a girl between 5 and 17 years old with multiple sclerosis. This rearrangement joins TRBV3-1 to TRBJ2-3; TRBD1 agrees at 7 bases. The sequenced sample consisted of blood. The CDR3 DNA reads TGTGCCAGCAGCCCCCCGACAGGGTGGGCAGATACGCAGTATTTT. Its protein product is CASSPPTGWADTQYF.